The clone carrying this TCR beta chain was detected only once. Investigators spread the genomic DNA of each subset evenly over several immunoSEQ plates. The repertoire was sequenced with immunoSEQ multiplex PCR; TCRdb's copy has only in-frame clones and lacks some. The sample carries about 480,000 clones, nearly 80% recorded once. The data belong to a study of shared clonotypes between healthy human individuals. V lost 5 bases, J lost 8 bases, and 15 bases lay in between. This CDR3 region has 14 residues. The germline gives CDR1 PRHDT, CDR2 FYEKMQ (reference sequence). V usage is TRBV13 and J usage is TRBJ1-4; D gene unclear. The specimen sequenced was PBMCs. The origin of this receptor is a woman aged 35 to 49 in good health. Some clones in this sample may be carry-over from other donors' samples. The CDR3 reads CASSALGRNEKLFF. CDR3 DNA: TGTGCCAGCAGCGCCCTTGGTCGGAACGAAAAACTGTTTTTT.